This T cell receptor (beta chain) was captured in a study of blood T cell repertoires in COVID-19 (dated by TCRdb to about 2020). In terms of the full investigation: The collaborator samples originated in the United States, Italy and Spain and spanned the acute and convalescent phases of COVID-19. The prospective study material was composed of cDNA or gDNA derived from T cells, B-cell-depleted T cells, or PBMCs. HLA class I and class II types, where available, came from metadata supplied by the sample provider rather than from assay-based typing. Samples came from the ongoing ImmuneRACE study (first 160 participants) plus 1,254 subjects from 6 global collaborators. Sample metadata almost always included a de-identified subject ID, COVID-19 status, age in years and sex. The repertoires were released in a freely available public database meant as a resource for research on the immune response to SARS-CoV-2. Deeply sampled blood TCRbeta repertoires from subjects exposed to, actively infected with, or recovered from COVID-19 were included in the dataset. General study outcomes and caveats: The amount of clinical and demographic metadata varied by source and participant and was provided uncurated.

Concerning this clone: Its antigen remains unidentified. No base quality information exists; no much larger clone differs at one position.

TCRbeta CDR3 regions were amplified from genomic DNA using the immunoSEQ Assay, a bias-controlled multiplex PCR. The paper's processing steps were these. Within the assay, amplification of reference gene primers was used to estimate how many nucleated cells each sample contained. To quantify the absolute abundance of each unique TCRbeta CDR3 rearrangement, sequence reads were collapsed and filtered. For each sample, productive Simpson clonality was calculated as the square root of Simpson's diversity index over productive rearrangements. TCRdb mirrors the immuneACCESS table, restricted to in-frame sequences. Some clones are absent from its copies; in checked studies, under half trace to an unresolved V gene, and the reason for the others is unknown. Clone size and V and J calls were adopted from that table, with D and trimming inferred from the DNA. The sample table lists 150,000 or so clones, approximately 86% of them with a count of one. The ten largest make up roughly 0.58% of the sample.

In Seattle, one collaborating source enrolled patients while the infection was active and tracked those patients longitudinally over the course of disease. The collaborating institutions used their own protocols to collect whole blood in K2EDTA tubes. For TCRbeta analysis, collaborator samples were shipped as frozen whole blood, as isolated PBMCs, or as DNA extracted from either sample type. This TCR derives from a man aged 55 to 70 with COVID-19, enrolled during active disease. Source material: peripheral blood.

The CDR3 here reads CASRPTTGGNQPQHF. In nucleotide form, the sequence is TGTGCCAGCAGACCCACTACAGGGGGCAATCAGCCCCAGCATTTT. The rearranged chain carries TRBV2 and TRBJ1-5, with 7 bases aligning to TRBD1. The germline V and J ends show losses of 6 bases and 2 bases respectively, and no gene match explains 7 bases of the junction. The CDR3 goes from the cysteine to the phenylalanine over 15 residues. Only CDR3 DNA is held: 45 bases, read in frame from base 1. CDR1 and CDR2 are read off the germline V gene as SNHLY and FYNNEI.